The clone carrying this TCR beta chain has a single count. Its antigen is currently unknown. The data were obtained in a study of OX40 agonist ivuxolimab in advanced cancers. Whole-study context: Partial responses were achieved by three patients: one hepatocellular carcinoma, two cutaneous melanoma. Study-level findings and limits: Blood T cells, both CD4+ and CD8+, expanded clonally by week 6 at 0.1 to 3.0 mg/kg.

This table comes from immunoSEQ multiplex PCR, and its TCRdb copy is limited to in-frame clones, with some not included. The table has 22,000 or so clones, roughly nine tenths seen once; the top ten hold around 25%. Germline CDR1 KGHSH, CDR2 LQKENI. This CDR3 contains 19 residues. V was shortened by 1 base and J by 8 bases, with 29 bases between the two germline ends. Sequencing used CD4+ or CD8+ T cells sorted from blood, obtained in a trial of the OX40 agonist ivuxolimab. The V gene is TRBV18, the J gene TRBJ1-2; D perhaps matches TRBD1 (6 bases). The receptor's source is an adult with an advanced solid tumor such as melanoma, head and neck, liver or kidney cancer. The CDR3 nucleotides are TGTGCCAGCTCACCACTTCCTATAACGGGGGGGCCCTCTTTTCGGGGCTACACCTTC. Encoded protein: CASSPLPITGGPSFRGYTF.